These 27 T cell receptor beta chains were sequenced from one sample in a study of T-cell memory formation after mild COVID-19 (dated by TCRdb to about 2021). The library was generated by 5' RACE. Sequencer: Illumina NovaSeq 6000. Using fastp trimming at Q25 and MiXCR clonotype assembly, TCRdb reanalyzed the public sequencing data and kept in-frame beta chains. All rows with the same CDR3 protein become a single entry with the most common DNA and genes. The sample has roughly 150,000 distinct CDR3 sequences on record, about 23% of them singletons. Around a quarter of the sample belongs to the ten largest clones. Sequenced sample: PBMCs or a T cell subset sorted from them (not recorded which). Every receptor here comes from an adult woman who had mild COVID-19 (a few samples of this study predate the infection). The sample titles of this study are shuffled in the database, so cell type and time point are left out; the donor was told from shared clones.

The chain employs TRBV4-1 and TRBJ1-2; 7 nucleotides align to TRBD1. The CDR3 is 14 amino acids. Germline lookup yields CDR1 MGHRA and CDR2 YSYEKL. Losses at the gene ends were 5 bases for V and 7 bases for J; bases not matched to a gene: 10. The CDR3 spells CASSFYTGVGGYTF. In nucleotides, the CDR3 is TGCGCCAGCAGCTTTTATACAGGGGTCGGTGGCTACACCTTC.

This clonotype was observed a handful of times. The chain links TRBV9 to TRBJ2-3; D tentatively reads TRBD1 or TRBD2 (5 bases each). The CDR3 sequence is 13 residues long. The germline V gene has CDR1 SGDLS and CDR2 YYNGEE. V was shortened by 3 bases and J by 4 bases, with 9 bases between the two germline ends. CDR3 loop: CASSAGPADTQYF. The CDR3 DNA reads TGTGCCAGCAGCGCGGGACCGGCAGATACGCAGTATTTT. The variable domain in full, completed from reference TRBV9 and TRBJ2-3, reads DSGVTQTPKHLITATGQRVTLRCSPRSGDLSVYWYQQSLDQGLQFLIQYYNGEERAKGNILERFSAQQFPDLHSELNLSSLELGDSALYFCASSAGPADTQYFGPGTRLTVL.

The chain couples TRBV27 to TRBJ2-7; D gene ambiguous. The ends were cut back, 1 base at V and 1 base at J, with 8 bases in the middle. The CDR3 has 14 amino acids. Germline CDR1 MNHEY, CDR2 SMNVEV (reference sequence). The CDR3 coding sequence is TGTGCCAGCAGTTTATGGCCCGGGTCCTACGAGCAGTACTTC. It translates to CASSLWPGSYEQYF.

This clonotype appeared a few times. The V and J genes are TRBV20-1 and TRBJ2-3; unclear D gene. The CDR3 length is 15 residues. CDR1 and CDR2 (germline): DFQATT, SNEGSKA (reference sequence). V was cut by 0 bases and J by 4 bases, with 14 bases left in between. The CDR3 nucleotides read TGCAGTGCTAGAGACGTCGGCCTAGAAGCAGATACGCAGTATTTT. The encoded protein is CSARDVGLEADTQYF.

This clonotype was seen a handful of times. This sequence joins TRBV11-2 and TRBJ2-1; 10 bases match TRBD2. Per the germline V gene, CDR1 is SGHAT and CDR2 is FQNNGV. The CDR3 runs 13 residues. The trim removed 4 bases at V and 9 bases at J, leaving 3 bases unmatched. This chain's CDR3 is CASSSSGSIEQFF. CDR3 in DNA: TGTGCCAGCAGCTCTAGCGGGAGTATTGAGCAGTTCTTC.

This clonotype was counted only a few times. V gene TRBV9 combines with J gene TRBJ2-3, with a possible D match to TRBD2 (5 bases). V was clipped by 2 bases and J by 2 bases, with 6 bases between them. This CDR3 region has 13 residues. The V gene's germline CDR1 is SGDLS and CDR2 YYNGEE. This CDR3 is CASSVGDTDTQYF. CDR3 DNA: TGTGCCAGCAGCGTCGGGGACACAGATACGCAGTATTTT.

The rearrangement joins TRBV29-1 to TRBJ2-1, with 8 positions matching TRBD2. The junction had 18 bases not matched to a gene; V was cut back by 4 bases and J by 7 bases. The CDR3 has 17 residues. Germline assignment: CDR1 SQVTM and CDR2 ANQGSEA. The CDR3 DNA follows: TGCAGCGTTGCACAGATATTGAGCGGGAGAGGGGCGAATGAGCAGTTCTTC. Translating gives CSVAQILSGRGANEQFF.

The genes are TRBV3-1 and TRBJ1-2; D gene uncertain. Trimming pared 3 bases from V and 4 bases from J, leaving 12 bases between. This CDR3 has 14 residues. Germline V gene lookup returns CDR1 LGHDT and CDR2 YNNKEL (reference sequence). CDR3 region: CASSQSRRGYGYTF. The CDR3 region has the DNA TGTGCCAGCAGCCAGTCCCGACGCGGCTATGGCTACACCTTC.

The chain is built from TRBV12-3 or TRBV12-4 and TRBJ2-1; 9 positions match TRBD1. The CDR3 has 17 residues. J was trimmed by 6 bases and V by 6 bases; bases with no gene match: 15. The CDR3 is CASSLRWGTGLGNEQFF. Here the CDR3 DNA reads TGTGCCAGCAGCCTTCGATGGGGGACAGGGCTCGGCAATGAGCAGTTCTTC.

This clonotype turned up a few times. The chain links TRBV6-5 to TRBJ2-7, with TRBD2 as a possible D gene (6 bases). This CDR3 spans 13 amino acids. The ends were cut back, 6 bases at V and 4 bases at J, with 13 bases in the middle. The germline V gene has CDR1 MNHEY and CDR2 SVGAGI. Here the CDR3 DNA reads TGTGCCAGCAGACCCTTCGGAGGGTACGAGCAGTACTTC. Translation: CASRPFGGYEQYF.

This chain connects TRBV15 to TRBJ1-1; D is uncertain. CDR1 LNHNV and CDR2 YYDKDF come from the germline V gene (reference sequence). This CDR3 comprises 13 residues. The CDR3 spells CAHSQSLNTEAFF. The CDR3, as DNA: TGTGCTCATTCCCAAAGTCTGAACACTGAAGCTTTCTTT.

This clonotype was seen repeatedly, ten times or more. V gene TRBV4-1 combines with J gene TRBJ2-5, with TRBD1 matching over 11 bases. The germline V gene encodes CDR1 MGHRA and CDR2 YSYEKL. CDR3 size: 16 residues. Losses at the gene ends were 3 bases for V and 1 base for J; bases not matched to a gene: 4. The CDR3 DNA sequence: TGCGCCAGCAGCCAGGGACAGGGGGGACTCCAAGAGACCCAGTACTTC. Translated: CASSQGQGGLQETQYF.

The table lists this clonotype with a few counts. V and J are TRBV5-6 and TRBJ2-1; possibly TRBD2 for D (5 bases). Trimming took 1 base from V and 8 from J, leaving 10 bases between them. The germline CDR1 and CDR2 sequences are SGHDT and YYEEEE. This CDR3 region has 13 residues. The CDR3 loop is CASSLHSSDEQFF. CDR3 bases: TGTGCCAGCAGCTTGCATAGTAGCGATGAGCAGTTCTTC.

This chain joins TRBV7-2 and TRBJ1-6, with a tentative D call TRBD1 (6 bases). Trimming cost V 5 bases and J 7 bases, with 12 bases left between them. The germline V gene encodes CDR1 SGHTA and CDR2 FQGNSA. This CDR3 region has 14 residues. CDR3 bases: TGTGCCAGCAGCGACTGGACAGTGAATTCACCCCTCCACTTT. Amino acid sequence: CASSDWTVNSPLHF.

The chain joins TRBV5-5 to TRBJ2-1; D is possibly TRBD1 or TRBD2 (5 bases each). CDR3 length: 13 residues. The V end was cut by 4 bases, the J end by 8 bases, with 13 bases between. Germline V gene data show CDR1 as SGHKS and CDR2 as YYEKEE (reference sequence). CDR3 in amino acids: CASSQIEGYEQFF. In DNA, the CDR3 is TGTGCCAGCAGCCAAATTGAGGGGTATGAGCAGTTCTTC. The full variable domain, rest sourced from reference TRBV5-5 and TRBJ2-1, is DAGVTQSPTHLIKTRGQQVTLRCSPISGHKSVSWYQQVLGQGPQFIFQYYEKEERGRGNFPDRFSARQFPNYSSELNVNALLLGDSALYLCASSQIEGYEQFFGPGTRLTVL.

The J gene is TRBJ1-1, the V gene TRBV5-1, with TRBD1 matching 7 bases. V lost 3 bases, J lost 5 bases, and 4 bases stayed unmatched. This CDR3 is built from 13 residues. CDR1 and CDR2 from the germline V gene are SGHRS and YFSETQ. The CDR3 spells CASSWTTGTEAFF. In DNA, the CDR3 is TGCGCCAGCAGCTGGACGACAGGGACTGAAGCTTTCTTT.

The genes are TRBV5-5 and TRBJ2-3; D tentatively reads TRBD1 or TRBD2 (5 bases each). Germline CDR1 SGHKS, CDR2 YYEKEE (reference sequence). V shed 0 bases and J shed 4 bases, with 15 bases lying between them. There are 16 residues in the CDR3. The CDR3 sequence: CASSLGWDQDPDTQYF. CDR3 in DNA: TGTGCCAGCAGCTTGGGCTGGGACCAAGACCCAGATACGCAGTATTTT.

About this clonotype itself: A read error may produce the germline difference seen at one junction end. The chain links TRBV5-6 to TRBJ1-3; no definite D call. CDR3 length equals 13 residues. Germline CDR1 reads SGHDT; CDR2 reads YYEEEE. CDR3 bases: TGTGCCAGCAGATTGGGTCGGGGAAACACCATATATTTT. Encoded protein: CASRLGRGNTIYF.

The chain combines TRBV4-1 with TRBJ2-5; possible D gene TRBD2, 5 bases. The germline V gene encodes CDR1 MGHRA and CDR2 YSYEKL. V shed 4 bases and J shed 5 bases, with 11 bases lying between them. The CDR3 runs 13 residues. For the CDR3, the DNA is TGCGCCAGCAGCCGCGGGCTAGGGGAGACCCAGTACTTC. Amino acid sequence: CASSRGLGETQYF.

This rearrangement joins TRBV7-9 to TRBJ1-2; D might be TRBD1 (5 bases). This CDR3 is built from 13 residues. V was shortened by 7 bases and J by 4 bases, with 13 bases between the two germline ends. CDR1 is SEHNR and CDR2 is FQNEAQ in the germline V gene (reference sequence). CDR3 nucleotides: TGTGCCAGCAAAGGGGAAGGCTTCTATGGCTACACCTTC. Protein sequence: CASKGEGFYGYTF.

The sample holds a few counts of this clonotype. J is TRBJ2-3 and V is TRBV4-1; TRBD2 matches 10 bases. CDR3 length equals 16 residues. Germline V gene data show CDR1 as MGHRA and CDR2 as YSYEKL. Losses at the gene ends were 5 bases for V and 5 bases for J; bases not matched to a gene: 10. The CDR3 DNA reads TGCGCCAGCAGCTTTCGTGGGACTAGCGTGATAGATACGCAGTATTTT. Translating it yields CASSFRGTSVIDTQYF.

This chain joins TRBV4-2 and TRBJ2-3; D not resolved. The CDR3 sequence is 13 residues long. Trimming stripped 0 bases from V and 4 bases from J, with 5 bases between. Germline assignment: CDR1 LGHNA and CDR2 YNFKEQ. CDR3: CASSQEEADTQYF. The CDR3 nucleotides are TGTGCCAGCAGCCAAGAGGAAGCAGATACGCAGTATTTT.

The V and J genes are TRBV19 and TRBJ2-1; 11 nucleotides align to TRBD2. V lost 3 bases and J lost 1; bases outside the gene matches: 8. Germline V gene data show CDR1 as LNHDA and CDR2 as SQIVND (reference sequence). The CDR3 has 18 amino acids. CDR3 sequence: CASSMGSGGAESYNEQFF. The CDR3 DNA reads as TGTGCCAGTAGTATGGGTAGCGGGGGGGCCGAGTCCTACAATGAGCAGTTCTTC.

The V gene is TRBV3-1, the J gene TRBJ2-7; weak D call: TRBD1 (6 bases). V lost 0 bases and J 3 bases, leaving 9 bases between the germline ends. The CDR3 is 14 residues long. The germline V gene has CDR1 LGHDT and CDR2 YNNKEL (reference sequence). The CDR3 nucleotides are TGTGCCAGCAGCCAAGAACCAGGGGTCTACGAGCAGTACTTC. Translating gives CASSQEPGVYEQYF.

This clonotype was seen repeatedly, ten times or more. This rearrangement joins TRBV11-3 to TRBJ2-1, with TRBD2 matching over 8 bases. The trim removed 5 bases at V and 3 bases at J, leaving 6 bases unmatched. This CDR3 has 15 residues. Germline V gene data show CDR1 as SGHNT and CDR2 as YENEEA. CDR3 residues: CASSDTGTSYNEQFF. DNA for the CDR3: TGTGCCAGCAGCGACACCGGGACTAGCTACAATGAGCAGTTCTTC.

This chain uses TRBV15 with TRBJ2-1, with TRBD1 matching over 9 bases. The CDR3 contains 16 residues. Germline CDR1 reads LNHNV; CDR2 reads YYDKDF (reference sequence). V lost 3 bases, J lost 2 bases, and 5 bases stayed unmatched. CDR3 DNA: TGTGCCACCAGCAGGGACGGACAGGGGCCCTACAATGAGCAGTTCTTC. Translating gives CATSRDGQGPYNEQFF.

The gene calls are TRBV6-2 or TRBV6-3 and TRBJ1-5; D remains unclear. Germline assignment: CDR1 MNHEY and CDR2 SVGEGT. CDR3 length: 16 amino acids. V gave up 2 bases and J gave up 0 bases, with 11 bases separating them. DNA of the CDR3: TGTGCCAGCAGTTACGCCGGGAGGTATAGCAATCAGCCCCAGCATTTT. Encoded protein: CASSYAGRYSNQPQHF.